This TCR beta chain was captured by sequencing in a study of Ad26.COV2.S vaccination and SARS-CoV-2 variants. Study-level points and caveats: Reportedly, spike-specific CD8+ and CD4+ T cell responses achieved substantial breadth once vaccination had taken place. TCR breadth and depth analyses may have underestimated total T cell responses. Vaccine recipients and placebo recipients showed similar non-spike TCR breadth.

Notes on this clone: Its antigen remains unknown.

Treatment specified: around 19 received Ad26.COV2.S at low or high dose, single or two shots; a few received placebo; per-sample allocation not given. On day 63 after the first injection, vaccine and placebo recipients gave samples. It was Wuhan-strain SARS-CoV-2 spike that the Ad26 vaccine vector expressed. This table comes from immunoSEQ multiplex PCR, and its TCRdb copy is limited to in-frame clones, with some not included. The table has about 400,000 clones, roughly 90% seen once. This clonotype was sampled from a person aged 18-65 years who received the Ad26.COV2.S COVID-19 vaccine or a placebo. The sample consisted of peripheral blood, taken in a trial of Ad26.COV2.S vaccine versus placebo.

The CDR3 sequence: CASSRPESAEAFF. CDR3 DNA sequence: TGTGCCAGCAGCCGCCCCGAGAGCGCTGAAGCTTTCTTT. V gene TRBV12-3 or TRBV12-4 combines with J gene TRBJ1-1; no firm D call. The CDR3 sequence is 13 residues long. V was pared by 6 bases and J by 6 bases, with 14 bases between.